The subject of this entry is one T cell receptor (beta chain). The data originate from a study of CD8 T cells in Susac syndrome. The CDR3 length is 13 residues. V lost 6 bases, J lost 5 bases, and 3 bases stayed unmatched. CDR1 and CDR2 from the germline V gene are KGHSH and LQKENI. The RNA input was roughly 0.45 to 1 ug, and it was reverse transcribed with random hexamers. Using its own MiXCR run on the immunoSEQ multiplex PCR reads, TCRdb lists one record per CDR3 protein. This sample has around 150,000 distinct CDR3 sequences, with around 94% found just once. The sample taken for sequencing was CD4+ T cells from PBMCs. The chain employs TRBV18 and TRBJ2-7, with 11 positions matching TRBD1. The TCR comes from a human donor with multiple sclerosis. The CDR3 reads CASSGGQGDEQYF. The CDR3 bases are TGTGCCAGCTCCGGGGGACAGGGGGACGAGCAGTACTTC.